The 3 T cell receptor beta chains below were found in one sample sequenced in a study of beta chain features in type 1 diabetes. All of the isolated RNA was reverse transcribed, so expressed TCRB transcripts were sequenced. Clones were sequenced by immunoSEQ multiplex PCR, and TCRdb holds only the in-frame ones, with some missing. The sample lists under 150,000 clones, about 51% occurring once. Input material: Tregs from blood. The receptor source for this set is a man in his late teens or twenties in good health.

The V gene is TRBV7-3, the J gene TRBJ2-3; 9 bases agree with TRBD2. Germline V lookup: CDR1 SGHTA, CDR2 FQGTGA. The CDR3 sequence is 17 residues long. After removal of 2 bases from V and 2 bases from J, the junction contained 8 bases not matched to a gene. In nucleotides, the CDR3 is TGTGCCAGCAGCTTACGGTCTAGCGGGGTTAACACAGATACGCAGTATTTT. Encoded protein: CASSLRSSGVNTDTQYF. The complete variable domain, with remaining parts taken from reference TRBV7-3 and TRBJ2-3, reads GAGVSQTPSNKVTEKGKYVELRCDPISGHTALYWYRQSLGQGPEFLIYFQGTGAADDSGLPNDRFFAVRPEGSVSTLKIQRTERGDSAVYLCASSLRSSGVNTDTQYFGPGTRLTVL.

This clone showed up just once. CDR3 sequence (DNA): TGTGCCAGCAGCCAAGATCCAGGGTCCTACAATGAGCAGTTCTTC. It translates to CASSQDPGSYNEQFF. The chain uses TRBV14 and TRBJ2-1; the D gene is possibly TRBD1 (5 bases). This CDR3 is built from 15 residues. The V gene's germline CDR1 is SGHDN and CDR2 FVKESK. The V and J ends lost 0 bases and 1 base respectively, with 7 bases between them. Full variable domain (remainder filled in from reference TRBV14 and TRBJ2-1): EAGVTQFPSHSVIEKGQTVTLRCDPISGHDNLYWYRRVMGKEIKFLLHFVKESKQDESGMPNNRFLAERTGGTYSTLKVQPAELEDSGVYFCASSQDPGSYNEQFFGPGTRLTVL.

The chain carries TRBV2 and TRBJ2-2; D is perhaps TRBD2 (6 bases). The germline V and J ends were trimmed by 0 bases and 6 bases, with 11 bases remaining between them. This CDR3 region has 15 residues. CDR1 is SNHLY, CDR2 FYNNEI, per germline. DNA for the CDR3: TGTGCCAGCAGTGAAGCGCTTACTAGCCCCGGGGAGCTGTTTTTT. Protein: CASSEALTSPGELFF.